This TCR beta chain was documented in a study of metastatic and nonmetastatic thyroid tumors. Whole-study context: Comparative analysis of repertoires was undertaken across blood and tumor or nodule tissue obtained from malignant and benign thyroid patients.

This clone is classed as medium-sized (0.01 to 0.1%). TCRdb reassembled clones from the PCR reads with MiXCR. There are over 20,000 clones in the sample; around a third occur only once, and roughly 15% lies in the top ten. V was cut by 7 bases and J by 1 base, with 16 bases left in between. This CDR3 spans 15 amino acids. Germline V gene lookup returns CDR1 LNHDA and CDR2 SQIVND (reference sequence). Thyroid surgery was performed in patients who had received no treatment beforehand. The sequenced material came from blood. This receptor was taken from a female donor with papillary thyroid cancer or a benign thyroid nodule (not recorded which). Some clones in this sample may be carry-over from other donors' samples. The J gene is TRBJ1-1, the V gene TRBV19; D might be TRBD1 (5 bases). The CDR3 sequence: CASIRGSWTNTEAFF. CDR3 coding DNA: TGTGCCAGTATTCGGGGGTCCTGGACGAACACTGAAGCTTTCTTT. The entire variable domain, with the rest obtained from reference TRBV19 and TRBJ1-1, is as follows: DGGITQSPKYLFRKEGQNVTLSCEQNLNHDAMYWYRQDPGQGLRLIYYSQIVNDFQKGDIAEGYSVSREKKESFPLTVTSAQKNPTAFYLCASIRGSWTNTEAFFGQGTRLTVV.